These T cell receptor beta chains were read from a single sample in a study of blood T cell repertoires in COVID-19. TCRdb's table, derived via immunoSEQ multiplex PCR, lists solely in-frame clones and lacks some. The sample shows a few hundred thousand clones, around nine tenths of them seen only once. The sequenced material came from peripheral blood. These receptors all stem from a man younger than 35 with COVID-19, enrolled during active disease. Both conserved end residues are part of each CDR3. Each record gives: clone size, D gene, J gene, V gene, CDR3 DNA, CDR3 protein. A D gene is named only where the DNA matches it firmly. A clone size is listed for some rows: how often the clone was seen (once, few, many), or a class if it is expanded.

clone_size: -; d_call: -; j_call: TRBJ2-2; v_call: TRBV11-2; cdr3_nt: TGTGCCAGCAGCTTACTCACAACCACCGGGGAGCTGTTTTTT; cdr3_aa: CASSLLTTTGELFF
clone_size: -; d_call: TRBD1; j_call: TRBJ1-4; v_call: TRBV4-1; cdr3_nt: TGCGCCAGCAGCCTCTGGACAGGACAAAATGAAAAACTGTTTTTT; cdr3_aa: CASSLWTGQNEKLFF
clone_size: -; d_call: TRBD1; j_call: TRBJ2-7; v_call: TRBV29-1; cdr3_nt: TGCAGCGTTGTTTACAGGGACAGGGAGCAGTACTTC; cdr3_aa: CSVVYRDREQYF
clone_size: -; d_call: -; j_call: TRBJ1-6; v_call: TRBV28; cdr3_nt: TGTGCCAGCAGTTCGCGTTCACCCCTCCACTTT; cdr3_aa: CASSSRSPLHF
clone_size: -; d_call: -; j_call: TRBJ2-3; v_call: TRBV5-1; cdr3_nt: TGCGCCAGCAGCTTGACTCAGGTAATCACAGATACGCAGTATTTT; cdr3_aa: CASSLTQVITDTQYF
clone_size: few; d_call: -; j_call: TRBJ2-1; v_call: TRBV7-3; cdr3_nt: TGTGCCAGCAGCTTATCCGCGGCTGTCTACAATGAGCAGTTCTTC; cdr3_aa: CASSLSAAVYNEQFF
clone_size: once; d_call: TRBD2; j_call: TRBJ2-7; v_call: TRBV15; cdr3_nt: TGTGCCACCAGCAGAGCGGCGGGGGTTTACGAGCAGTACTTC; cdr3_aa: CATSRAAGVYEQYF
clone_size: -; d_call: TRBD2; j_call: TRBJ2-1; v_call: TRBV19; cdr3_nt: TGTGCCAGTAGTATGGCTAGCGGAACCTACTCCTACAATGAGCAGTTCTTC; cdr3_aa: CASSMASGTYSYNEQFF
clone_size: -; d_call: -; j_call: TRBJ1-6; v_call: TRBV5-4; cdr3_nt: TGTGCCAGCAGCTGGGGAGTGGCAGCGGATAATTCACCCCTCCACTTT; cdr3_aa: CASSWGVAADNSPLHF
clone_size: once; d_call: TRBD2; j_call: TRBJ2-3; v_call: TRBV19; cdr3_nt: TGTGCAGCCCGGACTAGCGGGGGAGCAGATACGCAGTATTTT; cdr3_aa: CAARTSGGADTQYF
clone_size: -; d_call: TRBD2; j_call: TRBJ2-1; v_call: TRBV2; cdr3_nt: TGTGCCAGCAGTCTACTAGCGGGGGGTGGGAATGAGCAGTTCTTC; cdr3_aa: CASSLLAGGGNEQFF
clone_size: few; d_call: -; j_call: TRBJ2-7; v_call: TRBV7-9; cdr3_nt: TGTGCCAGCAGCAACCGAGGGGGCGAGCAGTACTTC; cdr3_aa: CASSNRGGEQYF
clone_size: -; d_call: TRBD2; j_call: TRBJ2-4; v_call: TRBV11-3; cdr3_nt: TGTGCCAGCAGCTTAAGGCCTAGCGGGAGGAAAAACATTCAGTACTTC; cdr3_aa: CASSLRPSGRKNIQYF
clone_size: -; d_call: -; j_call: TRBJ1-5; v_call: TRBV5-1; cdr3_nt: TGCGCCAGCAGCTGGGGCAGCAATCAGCCCCAGCATTTT; cdr3_aa: CASSWGSNQPQHF
clone_size: -; d_call: -; j_call: TRBJ2-7; v_call: TRBV6-5; cdr3_nt: TGTGCCAGCAGTACCCAGGACAGAACCTACGAGCAGTACTTC; cdr3_aa: CASSTQDRTYEQYF
clone_size: once; d_call: -; j_call: TRBJ2-7; v_call: TRBV21-1; cdr3_nt: TGTGCCAGCAGCCGGGGAGCCTACGAGCAGTACTTC; cdr3_aa: CASSRGAYEQYF
clone_size: once; d_call: -; j_call: TRBJ1-6; v_call: TRBV10-1; cdr3_nt: TGCGCCAGCAGTGAGTCAACGGAGATTGGGGCAACCCTCCACTTT; cdr3_aa: CASSESTEIGATLHF
clone_size: once; d_call: -; j_call: TRBJ2-1; v_call: TRBV7-8; cdr3_nt: TGTGCCAGCAGCTTAGCGTCCGGGGACATCTACAATGAGCAGTTCTTC; cdr3_aa: CASSLASGDIYNEQFF
clone_size: once; d_call: -; j_call: TRBJ1-1; v_call: TRBV7-9; cdr3_nt: TGTGCCAGCAGTGAAGCGAACACTGAAGCTTTCTTT; cdr3_aa: CASSEANTEAFF
clone_size: -; d_call: -; j_call: TRBJ2-3; v_call: TRBV11-2; cdr3_nt: TGTGCCAGCAGCTTACACAGGGTCCAAGATACGCAGTATTTT; cdr3_aa: CASSLHRVQDTQYF
clone_size: -; d_call: TRBD1; j_call: TRBJ2-5; v_call: TRBV7-9; cdr3_nt: TGTGCCAGCAGCTTAGAGACAGGGGCCAGTCGGACCCAGTACTTC; cdr3_aa: CASSLETGASRTQYF
clone_size: -; d_call: -; j_call: TRBJ2-5; v_call: TRBV9; cdr3_nt: TGTGCCAGCAGCGTACTCTCTTTCGAGACCCAGTACTTC; cdr3_aa: CASSVLSFETQYF
clone_size: -; d_call: TRBD1; j_call: TRBJ1-2; v_call: TRBV25-1; cdr3_nt: TGTGCCAGCAGTGAACTGGGACAGGGAGTTGGCTACACCTTC; cdr3_aa: CASSELGQGVGYTF
clone_size: -; d_call: -; j_call: TRBJ2-7; v_call: TRBV10-3; cdr3_nt: TGTGCCATCAGCACCGACTCGACCGCCCACGAGCAGTACTTC; cdr3_aa: CAISTDSTAHEQYF
clone_size: -; d_call: -; j_call: TRBJ1-4; v_call: TRBV2; cdr3_nt: TGTGCCAGCATAGAAGCGACAGATAATGAAAAACTGTTTTTT; cdr3_aa: CASIEATDNEKLFF
clone_size: once; d_call: -; j_call: TRBJ1-2; v_call: TRBV1; cdr3_nt: TGCACCAGCAGCCAAGATGGGACACGGGATAACTATGGCTACACCTTC; cdr3_aa: CTSSQDGTRDNYGYTF
clone_size: -; d_call: TRBD2; j_call: TRBJ2-1; v_call: TRBV11-2; cdr3_nt: TGTGCCAGCAGCTTAAGTCTTACTAGCGGTGCCTACAATGAGCAGTTCTTC; cdr3_aa: CASSLSLTSGAYNEQFF
clone_size: -; d_call: TRBD1; j_call: TRBJ2-2; v_call: TRBV18; cdr3_nt: TGTGCCAGCTCACAAGGGACAGTCACCGGGGAGCTGTTTTTT; cdr3_aa: CASSQGTVTGELFF
clone_size: -; d_call: TRBD1; j_call: TRBJ1-2; v_call: TRBV19; cdr3_nt: TGTGCCAGTAGAAAACAGGGGCCCTACTATGGCTACACCTTC; cdr3_aa: CASRKQGPYYGYTF
clone_size: -; d_call: TRBD1; j_call: TRBJ1-2; v_call: TRBV2; cdr3_nt: TGTGCCATCGAGGACAGGGGAGGGTATGGCTACACCTTC; cdr3_aa: CAIEDRGGYGYTF
clone_size: -; d_call: TRBD2; j_call: TRBJ2-1; v_call: TRBV24-1; cdr3_nt: TGTGCCACCAGTGGGGGGTTAGCGGGAGGCACCTACAATGAGCAGTTCTTC; cdr3_aa: CATSGGLAGGTYNEQFF
clone_size: -; d_call: TRBD1; j_call: TRBJ2-5; v_call: TRBV3-1/TRBV3-2; cdr3_nt: TGTGCCAGCAGCCAGAGGACAGGGTTTCGAGAGACCCAGTACTTC; cdr3_aa: CASSQRTGFRETQYF
clone_size: -; d_call: -; j_call: TRBJ2-2; v_call: TRBV9; cdr3_nt: TGTGCCAGCAGCGTAGACGGGAGTGACGGGGAGCTGTTTTTT; cdr3_aa: CASSVDGSDGELFF
clone_size: -; d_call: -; j_call: TRBJ2-2; v_call: TRBV25-1; cdr3_nt: TGTGCCAGCATAGGGGGGGGCCTGATTCTGTTTTTT; cdr3_aa: CASIGGGLILFF
clone_size: -; d_call: TRBD1; j_call: TRBJ1-6; v_call: TRBV11-3; cdr3_nt: TGTGCCAGCAGCTTGGGACAGGGGAATAATTCACCCCTCCACTTT; cdr3_aa: CASSLGQGNNSPLHF
clone_size: -; d_call: -; j_call: TRBJ1-4; v_call: TRBV19; cdr3_nt: TGTGCCAGTAGTATACAGGGGAATAATGAAAAACTGTTTTTT; cdr3_aa: CASSIQGNNEKLFF
clone_size: -; d_call: -; j_call: TRBJ1-1; v_call: TRBV2; cdr3_nt: TGTGCCAGCAGTGACGGGTTGGGGCGGGGAGCTTTCTTT; cdr3_aa: CASSDGLGRGAFF
clone_size: -; d_call: TRBD2; j_call: TRBJ2-2; v_call: TRBV7-9; cdr3_nt: TGTGCCAGCAGCTTAGGTGTGGCTAGCGGGAACACCGGGGAGCTGTTTTTT; cdr3_aa: CASSLGVASGNTGELFF
clone_size: once; d_call: -; j_call: TRBJ1-2; v_call: TRBV3-1/TRBV3-2; cdr3_nt: TGTGCCAGCAGCCAAGCAAACAGGATAGGCTACACCTTC; cdr3_aa: CASSQANRIGYTF
clone_size: -; d_call: -; j_call: TRBJ2-3; v_call: TRBV6-5; cdr3_nt: TGTGCCAGCCTGGGGCCGGAGACAGATACGCAGTATTTT; cdr3_aa: CASLGPETDTQYF